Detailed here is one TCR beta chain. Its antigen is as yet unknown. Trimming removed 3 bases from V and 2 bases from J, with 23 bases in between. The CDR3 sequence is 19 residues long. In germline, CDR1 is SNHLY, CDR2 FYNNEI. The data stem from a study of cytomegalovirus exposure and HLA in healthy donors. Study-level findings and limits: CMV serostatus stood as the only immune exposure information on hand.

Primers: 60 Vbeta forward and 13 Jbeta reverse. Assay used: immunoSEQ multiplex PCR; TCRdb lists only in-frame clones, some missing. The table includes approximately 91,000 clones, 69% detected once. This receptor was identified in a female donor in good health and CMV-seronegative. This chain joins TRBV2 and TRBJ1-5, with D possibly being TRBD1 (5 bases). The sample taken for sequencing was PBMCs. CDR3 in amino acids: CASSEGRLAAASRNQPQHF. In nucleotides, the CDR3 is TGTGCCAGCAGTGAGGGACGACTAGCGGCTGCCAGTCGCAATCAGCCCCAGCATTTT.